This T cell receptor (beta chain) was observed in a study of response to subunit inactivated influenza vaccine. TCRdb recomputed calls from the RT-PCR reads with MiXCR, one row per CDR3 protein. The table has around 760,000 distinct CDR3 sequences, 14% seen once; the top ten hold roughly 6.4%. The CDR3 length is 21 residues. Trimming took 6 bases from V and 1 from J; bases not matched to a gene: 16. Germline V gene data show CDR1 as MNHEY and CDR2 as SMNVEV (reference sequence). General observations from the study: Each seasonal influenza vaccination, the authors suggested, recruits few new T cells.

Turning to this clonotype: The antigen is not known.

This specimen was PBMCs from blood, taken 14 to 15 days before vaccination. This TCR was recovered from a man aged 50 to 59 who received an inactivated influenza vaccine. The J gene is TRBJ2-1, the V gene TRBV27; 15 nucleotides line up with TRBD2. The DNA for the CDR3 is TGTGCCAGCAGCCCACTCGTCGGACTAGCGGGAGGGGAGTGGTCCTACAATGAGCAGTTCTTC. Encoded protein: CASSPLVGLAGGEWSYNEQFF.